This T cell receptor (beta chain) was observed in a study of blood T cell repertoires in COVID-19. The CDR3 covers 13 residues. Trimming removed 3 bases from V and 4 bases from J, with 11 bases in between. CDR1 is SGHRS and CDR2 is YFSETQ in the germline V gene. Per the authors' pipeline: Estimation of nucleated cell counts was performed using reference gene primer amplification. Profiling relied on immunoSEQ multiplex PCR, and the TCRdb table lists in-frame clones only, not all of them. That table furnishes V, J and clone size, whereas the DNA furnished D and trimming. Of about 250,000 clones listed, about four fifths are singletons.

The receptor was derived from an elderly man with acute or convalescent COVID-19. The sequenced material came from peripheral blood. The chain couples TRBV5-1 to TRBJ2-7; D may be TRBD2 (6 bases). Written as DNA, the CDR3 is TGCGCCAGCAGCTCCGCCGGGGGATACGAGCAGTACTTC. The encoded protein is CASSSAGGYEQYF.